The clone carrying this TCR beta chain was detected ten times or more. No antigen is known for it. The germline V and J ends were trimmed by 1 base and 5 bases, with 11 bases remaining between them. Germline CDR1 SGHVS, CDR2 FNYEAQ. This CDR3 has 14 residues. This sample is part of a study of T cell repertoires in cytomegalovirus infection. MiXCR was run by TCRdb on the reads, yielding one entry per CDR3 protein. There are roughly 130,000 distinct CDR3 sequences in the sample; about 24% occur only once, and about 37% lies in the top ten. Study findings and constraints: Totalled public TCR beta family frequency picked out people who carried CMV plus the relevant HLA.

Sequenced: PBMCs, sequenced either directly or after in vitro stimulation (not recorded which). The rearrangement uses TRBV7-6 and TRBJ1-1, with D unresolved. The sequence came from a human donor in good health (CMV status not recorded). Some clones in this sample may be carry-over from other donors' samples. The CDR3 loop is CASSLDRGKTEAFF. CDR3 nucleotide sequence: TGTGCCAGCAGCTTAGATCGAGGGAAAACTGAAGCTTTCTTT.